The 32 T cell receptor beta chains below all came from one sample that was sequenced in a study of blood T cell repertoires in COVID-19. Repertoires were generated with immunoSEQ multiplex PCR, while TCRdb's copy carries only in-frame clones and drops some. The data contain 250,000 or so clones, approximately 84% of them seen just once; the ten biggest clones take up approximately 3.6%. The source material was PBMCs or T cells enriched from blood (not recorded which). The receptors originated from a man aged 45-65 years who had recovered from COVID-19.

This clone was counted a single time. This chain joins TRBV29-1 and TRBJ1-1; the D is unclear. Germline CDR1 and CDR2: SQVTM and ANQGSEA. The length of the CDR3 is 12 residues. The V end lost 0 bases, the J end lost 10 bases, and 12 bases lay between the germline ends. The DNA of the CDR3 is TGCAGCGTTGAAGAGGCCCAAAGCGGAGCTTTCTTT. The encoded protein is CSVEEAQSGAFF. Drawing the rest from reference TRBV29-1 and TRBJ1-1, the complete variable domain is SAVISQKPSRDICQRGTSLTIQCQVDSQVTMMFWYRQQPGQSLTLIATANQGSEATYESGFVIDKFPISRPNLTFSTLTVSNMSPEDSSIYLCSVEEAQSGAFFGQGTRLTVV.

This chain uses TRBV4-2 with TRBJ2-7, with TRBD2 matching over 11 bases. Germline V gene sequence: CDR1 LGHNA, CDR2 YNFKEQ. J gave up 2 bases and V 3 bases, and 9 bases lay outside the gene matches. The CDR3 is 17 residues long. The chain's CDR3 is CASSQMWTSGQTYEQYF. Written as DNA, the CDR3 is TGTGCCAGCAGCCAGATGTGGACTAGCGGGCAAACCTACGAGCAGTACTTC.

The chain couples TRBV24-1 to TRBJ2-5; unclear D gene. The CDR3 sequence is 13 residues long. Trimming stripped 4 bases from V and 3 bases from J, with 8 bases between. CDR1 is KGHDR and CDR2 is SFDVKD in the germline V gene. The CDR3 protein is CATSDHYEETQYF. CDR3 DNA sequence: TGTGCCACCAGTGACCACTACGAAGAGACCCAGTACTTC.

V is TRBV3-1 (or the pseudogene TRBV3-2) and J is TRBJ2-1; TRBD2 matches 9 bases. Looked up from germline, CDR1 is LGHDT and CDR2 is YNNKEL (reference sequence). CDR3 length: 14 residues. V was pared by 8 bases and J by 4 bases, with 6 bases of the junction left unmatched. The CDR3 here is CASSGRGGYNEQFF. In DNA, the CDR3 is TGTGCCAGCTCAGGGCGGGGGGGATACAATGAGCAGTTCTTC.

V and J are TRBV6-5 and TRBJ2-7, with 10 nucleotides matching TRBD1. Germline V lookup: CDR1 MNHEY, CDR2 SVGAGI. The CDR3 sequence is 14 residues long. With V trimmed by 6 bases and J by 1 base, 3 bases remained unmatched. The chain's CDR3 is CASRTGGSSYEQYF. For the CDR3, the DNA is TGTGCCAGCAGGACAGGGGGCAGTTCCTACGAGCAGTACTTC.

The chain is built from TRBV10-3 and TRBJ1-2, with D perhaps TRBD1 (6 bases). The germline V gene has CDR1 ENHRY and CDR2 SYGVKD. CDR3 length: 13 residues. V lost 6 bases and J lost 4, with 12 bases in between. In DNA form, the CDR3 reads TGTGCCATCAGCCCGGGACACCCCTATGGCTACACCTTC. It specifies CAISPGHPYGYTF.

The V call is TRBV30, the J call TRBJ1-2; D gene unclear. The CDR3 has 14 residues. Trimming removed 3 bases at V and 4 bases at J, with 15 bases between. CDR1 GTSNPN and CDR2 SVGIG come from the germline V gene (reference sequence). In DNA, the CDR3 is TGTGCCTGGAGGGTGTTTGGGCAGCCCTATGGCTACACCTTC. Translation: CAWRVFGQPYGYTF.

The V call is TRBV20-1, the J call TRBJ2-1; D is perhaps TRBD1 (6 bases). The V end was cut by 3 bases, the J end by 4 bases, with 13 bases between. Looked up from germline, CDR1 is DFQATT and CDR2 is SNEGSKA (reference sequence). The CDR3 has 14 residues. CDR3 residues: CSASFQGTYNEQFF. The CDR3 coding sequence is TGCAGTGCTAGTTTCCAGGGGACGTACAATGAGCAGTTCTTC.

This clone is a singleton in its sample. The chain carries TRBV28 and TRBJ1-5; tentatively, D is TRBD1 (6 bases). The CDR3 sequence is 14 residues long. Germline-derived CDR1 and CDR2 are MDHEN and SYDVKM. V shed 6 bases and J shed 6 bases, with 15 bases lying between them. CDR3 sequence (DNA): TGTGCCAGCAGGGGCGGGGGCACGGGTCAGCCCCAGCATTTT. Protein: CASRGGGTGQPQHF.

The rearrangement joins TRBV28 to TRBJ1-2; D possibly corresponds to TRBD1 (6 bases). From germline, CDR1 is MDHEN and CDR2 SYDVKM. V was cut by 5 bases and J by 4 bases, with 11 bases left in between. The CDR3 covers 13 residues. CDR3 amino acids: CASSPPRGYGYTF. DNA for the CDR3: TGTGCCAGCAGTCCCCCCAGGGGCTATGGCTACACCTTC.

CDR3: CASSYQRSLYEQYF. The CDR3 DNA reads TGTGCCAGCAGCTACCAGCGGAGCCTCTACGAGCAGTACTTC. The V and J genes are TRBV7-2 and TRBJ2-7; tentative D call: TRBD2 (5 bases). The CDR3 runs 14 residues. Trimming left V 4 bases short and J 3 bases short, with 13 bases between. The germline V gene encodes CDR1 SGHTA and CDR2 FQGNSA.

The chain links TRBV11-2 to TRBJ2-1; 9 positions match TRBD2. CDR1 SGHAT and CDR2 FQNNGV come from the germline V gene. Trimming took 4 bases from V and 2 from J; bases not matched to a gene: 6. The CDR3 covers 16 residues. The CDR3 nucleotides read TGTGCCAGCAGCTCCCTAGCGGGATCGGCCTACAATGAGCAGTTCTTC. Its protein product is CASSSLAGSAYNEQFF.

The chain has TRBV7-9 and TRBJ1-2; tentatively, D is TRBD1 (5 bases). Trimming stripped 4 bases from V and 4 bases from J, with 13 bases between. The CDR3 is 14 residues long. Germline lookup yields CDR1 SEHNR and CDR2 FQNEAQ (reference sequence). The CDR3 coding sequence is TGTGCCAGCAGCTCATCGGCAGGGCTCTATGGCTACACCTTC. Amino acids: CASSSSAGLYGYTF.

The genes are TRBV7-9 and TRBJ1-2; a possible D gene is TRBD1 (6 bases). V lost 5 bases to trimming and J lost 8 bases, with 12 bases between them. Germline V gene data show CDR1 as SEHNR and CDR2 as FQNEAQ (reference sequence). This CDR3 region has 12 residues. The DNA of the CDR3 is TGTGCCAGCAGCACTCCACAGGGAGGCTACACCTTC. It encodes CASSTPQGGYTF.

The J gene is TRBJ2-2, the V gene TRBV5-5, with D tentatively TRBD1 (5 bases). Germline CDR1 is SGHKS and CDR2 is YYEKEE (reference sequence). This CDR3 has 15 amino acids. The germline V and J ends were trimmed by 0 bases and 3 bases, with 9 bases remaining between them. In DNA, the CDR3 is TGTGCCAGCAGCTTGGTTATAGGGGACACCGGGGAGCTGTTTTTT. Its protein is CASSLVIGDTGELFF.

V gene TRBV27 combines with J gene TRBJ1-1; D perhaps matches TRBD1 (5 bases). This CDR3 is built from 13 residues. Germline V gene lookup returns CDR1 MNHEY and CDR2 SMNVEV (reference sequence). Deletions cut 6 bases from V and 8 bases from J, with 16 bases between. Here the CDR3 reads CASSRRQKTEAFF. CDR3 DNA: TGTGCCAGCAGCAGACGACAGAAAACAGAAGCTTTCTTT.

The chain joins TRBV7-9 to TRBJ1-4; D may be TRBD1 (5 bases). The CDR3 has 18 amino acids. V lost 1 base and J 0 bases, leaving 15 bases between the germline ends. The V gene's germline CDR1 is SEHNR and CDR2 FQNEAQ (reference sequence). CDR3 residues: CASSLVWGLSATNEKLFF. The CDR3 nucleotides are TGTGCCAGCAGCTTAGTATGGGGCTTATCGGCAACTAATGAAAAACTGTTTTTT. The entire variable domain, with the rest obtained from reference TRBV7-9 and TRBJ1-4, is as follows: DTGVSQNPRHKITKRGQNVTFRCDPISEHNRLYWYRQTLGQGPEFLTYFQNEAQLEKSRLLSDRFSAERPKGSFSTLEIQRTEQGDSAMYLCASSLVWGLSATNEKLFFGSGTQLSVL.

This CDR3 reads CASSRGQFETQYF. In DNA, the CDR3 is TGTGCCAGCAGTCGGGGACAGTTCGAGACCCAGTACTTC. This chain joins TRBV6-2 or TRBV6-3 and TRBJ2-5; TRBD1 matches at 7 bases. CDR1 is MNHEY, CDR2 SVGEGT, per germline. The J segment lost 5 bases and the V segment lost 5 bases, leaving 5 bases of the junction unmatched. The CDR3 is 13 residues long.

The gene calls are TRBV28 and TRBJ2-2; D is possibly TRBD2 (5 bases). V lost 6 bases and J 5 bases, leaving 19 bases between the germline ends. CDR1 is MDHEN and CDR2 is SYDVKM in the germline V gene. This CDR3 comprises 16 residues. CDR3 in amino acids: CASRNRNDYRTGELFF. The CDR3 nucleotides are TGTGCCAGCAGGAACCGTAATGACTACCGGACCGGGGAGCTGTTTTTT.

The V call is TRBV9, the J call TRBJ1-2; the D gene is possibly TRBD1 (6 bases). This CDR3 region has 11 residues. Per the germline V gene, CDR1 is SGDLS and CDR2 is YYNGEE. Trimming left V 3 bases short and J 14 bases short, with 14 bases between. The CDR3 here is CASSADRQQTF. The CDR3 DNA reads as TGTGCCAGCAGCGCCGACAGGCAGCAAACCTTC.

The V call is TRBV7-2, the J call TRBJ2-4, with 11 bases aligning to TRBD2. This CDR3 comprises 17 residues. Germline V gene data show CDR1 as SGHTA and CDR2 as FQGNSA. V was pared by 3 bases and J by 3 bases, with 7 bases of the junction left unmatched. CDR3 nucleotide sequence: TGTGCCAGCAGCTTGAATAGCGGGAGGGGCGGCAAAAACATTCAGTACTTC. Translated, it gives CASSLNSGRGGKNIQYF.

The chain uses TRBV28 and TRBJ2-3; 10 bases map to TRBD1. The CDR3 runs 15 residues. Germline values: CDR1 MDHEN, CDR2 SYDVKM. Trimming removed 4 bases from V and 6 bases from J; junction bases left unmatched: 7. The DNA of the CDR3 is TGTGCCAGCAGTTCAAAGGGACAGGGGACGGATACGCAGTATTTT. Translated: CASSSKGQGTDTQYF.

V is TRBV10-3 and J is TRBJ1-1; 8 bases agree with TRBD1. This CDR3 region has 15 residues. The junction had 5 bases not matched to a gene; V was cut back by 2 bases and J by 3 bases. Per germline, CDR1 ENHRY and CDR2 SYGVKD. CDR3 residues: CAISELWTGYTEAFF. The CDR3 DNA reads TGTGCCATCAGTGAGCTTTGGACAGGGTACACTGAAGCTTTCTTT.

J is TRBJ2-7 and V is TRBV6-5; 8 bases match TRBD1. The V and J ends lost 7 bases and 2 bases, in that order; junction bases with no gene match: 4. The germline V gene has CDR1 MNHEY and CDR2 SVGAGI. The length of the CDR3 is 13 residues. In DNA form, the CDR3 reads TGTGCCAGCATTCGGACAGGGACCTACGAGCAGTACTTC. Its protein product is CASIRTGTYEQYF.

The V call is TRBV7-8, the J call TRBJ2-7, with 9 bases identical to TRBD1. The J segment lost 1 base and the V segment lost 7 bases, leaving 5 bases of the junction unmatched. This CDR3 comprises 14 residues. From germline, CDR1 is SGHVS and CDR2 FQNEAQ. The CDR3 spells CASTSTGGSYEQYF. In nucleotides, the CDR3 is TGTGCCAGCACCTCGACAGGGGGGTCCTACGAGCAGTACTTC.

The chain is built from TRBV6-5 and TRBJ2-5, with D tentatively TRBD2 (5 bases). Germline CDR1 and CDR2: MNHEY and SVGAGI. The CDR3 runs 14 residues. V was clipped by 5 bases and J by 7 bases, with 17 bases between them. The CDR3 sequence: CASSPGGRTSTQYF. The CDR3 DNA is TGTGCCAGCAGTCCCGGAGGCAGAACCTCGACCCAGTACTTC.

V is TRBV5-4 and J is TRBJ1-6; TRBD1 matches 10 bases. The CDR3 covers 16 residues. V shed 3 bases, J shed 7 bases, and the junction held 7 bases outside the gene matches. Germline V gives CDR1 SGHNT, CDR2 YYREEE (reference sequence). The CDR3 nucleotides are TGTGCCAGCAGCTGGGGGACAGGGGCAGGGAATTCACCCCTCCACTTT. Translation: CASSWGTGAGNSPLHF.

This clone was counted at least ten times. The chain carries TRBV7-2 and TRBJ2-5; D may be TRBD2 (6 bases). Germline CDR1 SGHTA, CDR2 FQGNSA. Trimming removed 8 bases from V and 6 bases from J, with 22 bases in between. The CDR3 runs 15 residues. The CDR3 region has the DNA TGTGCCAGCGGCCGGGGGACCACCGGAGGGAAGACCCAGTACTTC. Protein product: CASGRGTTGGKTQYF. Based on the CDR3 plus reference TRBV7-2 and TRBJ2-5, the full variable domain is GAGVSQSPSNKVTEKGKDVELRCDPISGHTALYWYRQSLGQGLEFLIYFQGNSAPDKSGLPSDRFSAERTGGSVSTLTIQRTQQEDSAVYLCASGRGTTGGKTQYFGPGTRLLVL.

The chain is built from TRBV12-5 and TRBJ1-5, with unresolved D. Per the germline V gene, CDR1 is LGHNT and CDR2 is FRNRAP. The CDR3 covers 17 residues. V dropped 1 base and J dropped 0 bases, with 13 bases sitting between them. CDR3 bases: TGTGCTAGTGGTTTGGGTGGAGCTGGAGATAGCAATCAGCCCCAGCATTTT. Amino acids: CASGLGGAGDSNQPQHF.

This clone was detected a few times. The chain employs TRBV5-8 and TRBJ2-2; D perhaps matches TRBD2 (5 bases). Germline values: CDR1 SGHTS, CDR2 YDEGEE. The CDR3 loop spans 15 amino acids. Trimming shortened V by 1 base and J by 4 bases, and 11 bases separated the two germline ends. DNA for the CDR3: TGTGCCAGCAGCTTGACCGGGGTAGTCACCGGGGAGCTGTTTTTT. It is translated as CASSLTGVVTGELFF.

The chain has TRBV11-3 and TRBJ1-1; a possible D gene is TRBD1 (5 bases). The germline V and J ends were trimmed by 3 bases and 2 bases, with 10 bases remaining between them. CDR1 SGHNT and CDR2 YENEEA come from the germline V gene. This CDR3 spans 14 amino acids. The CDR3 here is CASSFDSRNTEAFF. The CDR3 DNA reads TGTGCCAGCAGCTTCGACAGCCGTAACACTGAAGCTTTCTTT.

J is TRBJ1-6 and V is TRBV30, with 7 bases that match TRBD1. V dropped 1 base and J dropped 6; count of bases not matched to a gene: 0. The length of the CDR3 is 13 residues. Germline assignment: CDR1 GTSNPN and CDR2 SVGIG (reference sequence). CDR3: CAWSEGANSPLHF. The CDR3 bases are TGTGCCTGGAGTGAGGGGGCTAATTCACCCCTCCACTTT.